The 17 T cell receptor beta chains presented below share a single source sample, sequenced in a study of persistence of HIV-infected CD4 T cells. The immunoSEQ assay was version 4, run in survey mode. Generated by immunoSEQ multiplex PCR, the TCRdb table keeps only in-frame clones and is missing some. The repertoire includes 25,000 to 35,000 clones, roughly 80% of them detected once, and about 0.8% sits in the top ten. No antigen has been assigned to these receptors. Stimulation used about 9.2 ug/mL lysate from CMV-infected fibroblasts. CD40L/CD69 double-negative CD45RO-high memory CD4+ T cells were collected. Sequences were derived from CD4+ T cells sorted from PBMCs after approximately 19-hour stimulation, sampled from a patient who received antiretroviral therapy. The source of these receptors is an adult woman with HIV who was CMV-seropositive.

The chain recombines TRBV11-3 with TRBJ1-1; 7 bases fit TRBD1. Germline V gives CDR1 SGHNT, CDR2 YENEEA. The CDR3 runs to 17 residues. V dropped 5 bases and J dropped 1; count of bases not matched to a gene: 13. CDR3 residues: CASSPGRIAGGNTEAFF. The CDR3 nucleotides are TGTGCCAGCAGCCCGGGACGTATAGCAGGGGGGAACACTGAAGCTTTCTTT.

In its sample, this clone was seen a few times. The chain carries TRBV6-6 and TRBJ1-1; 8 nucleotides align to TRBD1. Germline V gene data show CDR1 as MNHNY and CDR2 as SVGAGI (reference sequence). V lost 10 bases to trimming and J lost 5 bases; unmatched junction nucleotides: 9. The CDR3 is made up of 13 amino acids. This CDR3 reads CAILQGARTEAFF. CDR3 nucleotide sequence: TGTGCCATCCTCCAGGGGGCGCGGACTGAAGCTTTCTTT.

The V gene is TRBV5-5, the J gene TRBJ1-5; a possible D gene is TRBD1 (5 bases). The CDR3 length is 13 residues. The V end lost 1 base, the J end lost 4 bases, and 6 bases lay between the germline ends. Germline CDR1 SGHKS, CDR2 YYEKEE (reference sequence). The CDR3 sequence is CASSLQGNQPQHF. The CDR3 coding sequence is TGTGCCAGCAGCTTGCAGGGTAATCAGCCCCAGCATTTT.

The chain recombines TRBV14 with TRBJ1-2, with D tentatively TRBD1 (5 bases). The CDR3 sequence is 12 residues long. The ends were cut back, 1 base at V and 12 bases at J, with 12 bases in the middle. The germline V gene has CDR1 SGHDN and CDR2 FVKESK. The CDR3 sequence: CASSQGDLSHTF. CDR3 nucleotides: TGTGCCAGCAGCCAAGGGGACTTGAGCCACACCTTC. The full variable domain, completed using reference TRBV14 and TRBJ1-2, is EAGVTQFPSHSVIEKGQTVTLRCDPISGHDNLYWYRRVMGKEIKFLLHFVKESKQDESGMPNNRFLAERTGGTYSTLKVQPAELEDSGVYFCASSQGDLSHTFGSGTRLTVV.

The CDR3 coding sequence is TGTGCCAGCGGAAAGTCGGGACAGGTCTACGAGCAGTACGTC. Residues: CASGKSGQVYEQYV. The J gene is TRBJ2-7, the V gene TRBV6-5; 8 positions match TRBD1. With V trimmed by 8 bases and J by 3 bases, 9 bases remained unmatched. This CDR3 is 14 amino acids long. Germline assignment: CDR1 MNHEY and CDR2 SVGAGI.

V and J are TRBV30 and TRBJ1-5; weak D call: TRBD1 (6 bases). Germline loops: CDR1 GTSNPN, CDR2 SVGIG (reference sequence). Trimming pared 2 bases from V and 1 base from J, leaving 9 bases between. The CDR3 spans 14 residues. This CDR3 reads CAWSRGTSNQPQHF. The CDR3 nucleotides read TGTGCCTGGAGTCGAGGGACAAGCAATCAGCCCCAGCATTTT.

This clone showed up just once. The chain couples TRBV5-4 to TRBJ2-5, with TRBD1 matching over 9 bases. After removal of 1 base from V and 5 bases from J, the junction contained 9 bases not matched to a gene. This CDR3 spans 16 amino acids. Germline-derived CDR1 and CDR2 are SGHNT and YYREEE (reference sequence). Here the CDR3 reads CASSLFEGQGWETQYF. The CDR3 bases are TGTGCCAGCAGCTTGTTCGAGGGACAGGGATGGGAGACCCAGTACTTC.

This clone was detected only a few times. In nucleotides, the CDR3 is TGTGCCAGCAGTTTAGACGGACGGGGAAGCAATCAGCCCCAGCATTTT. Its translation is CASSLDGRGSNQPQHF. The rearrangement uses TRBV6-5 and TRBJ1-5; no clear D. Trimming took off 4 bases at V and 1 base at J, with 14 bases between the two ends. This CDR3 spans 16 amino acids. Germline V gene data show CDR1 as MNHEY and CDR2 as SVGAGI.

The chain employs TRBV5-6 and TRBJ1-3, with D hard to call. The germline V gene has CDR1 SGHDT and CDR2 YYEEEE. The CDR3 covers 15 residues. Trimming removed 3 bases from V and 0 bases from J, with 10 bases in between. CDR3: CASSYQAISGNTIYF. In nucleotides, the CDR3 is TGTGCCAGCAGCTACCAGGCGATCTCTGGAAACACCATATATTTT.

The CDR3 bases are TGTGCCTGGAGCCCGGGAAGGGGGCAAATCGAGACCCAGTACTTC. It codes for CAWSPGRGQIETQYF. The chain combines TRBV30 with TRBJ2-5; 7 bases are shared with TRBD1. Germline V gene data show CDR1 as GTSNPN and CDR2 as SVGIG (reference sequence). The trim removed 3 bases at V and 5 bases at J, leaving 12 bases unmatched. This CDR3 spans 15 amino acids.

The rearrangement uses TRBV19 and TRBJ2-2; 8 bases map to TRBD2. The CDR3 covers 16 residues. The V segment lost 7 bases and the J segment 1 base; nucleotides outside the gene matches: 8. Germline assignment: CDR1 LNHDA and CDR2 SQIVND (reference sequence). CDR3 nucleotides: TGTGCCAGTAAAAACAGCGGGGGATTGAACACCGGGGAGCTGTTTTTT. Translation gives CASKNSGGLNTGELFF.

This sequence joins TRBV9 and TRBJ2-2; D possibly corresponds to TRBD1 (6 bases). The CDR3 covers 14 residues. CDR1 SGDLS and CDR2 YYNGEE come from the germline V gene. With 1 base removed from V and 3 bases from J, the gap between germline ends came to 7 bases. DNA of the CDR3: TGTGCCAGCAGCGTACAGGGGTACACCGGGGAGCTGTTTTTT. This gives the protein CASSVQGYTGELFF. Complete variable domain (other parts from reference TRBV9 and TRBJ2-2): DSGVTQTPKHLITATGQRVTLRCSPRSGDLSVYWYQQSLDQGLQFLIQYYNGEERAKGNILERFSAQQFPDLHSELNLSSLELGDSALYFCASSVQGYTGELFFGEGSRLTVL.

The rearrangement joins TRBV10-3 to TRBJ1-1; perhaps TRBD1 as D (5 bases). There are 12 residues in the CDR3. V was shortened by 10 bases and J by 5 bases, with 14 bases between the two germline ends. Germline V gives CDR1 ENHRY, CDR2 SYGVKD. The CDR3 DNA is TGTGCCACTCGATCGGGGGGGACTGAAGCTTTCTTT. Encoded protein: CATRSGGTEAFF.

This chain links TRBV24-1 with TRBJ2-2; D is unclear. The germline gives CDR1 KGHDR, CDR2 SFDVKD. Deletions cut 3 bases from V and 0 bases from J, with 7 bases between. This CDR3 spans 15 amino acids. CDR3 loop: CATSDGHTNTGELFF. The CDR3 nucleotides are TGTGCCACCAGTGATGGTCACACGAACACCGGGGAGCTGTTTTTT.

The chain joins TRBV11-3 to TRBJ2-7, with 9 bases that match TRBD1. The V segment lost 3 bases and the J segment 2 bases; nucleotides outside the gene matches: 5. Germline CDR1 SGHNT, CDR2 YENEEA. The CDR3 contains 15 residues. The CDR3 region is CASSLGQGGTYEQYF. CDR3 sequence (DNA): TGTGCCAGCAGCTTGGGACAGGGAGGGACCTACGAGCAGTACTTC.

The chain carries TRBV12-3 or TRBV12-4 and TRBJ1-1; 9 bases map to TRBD1. The CDR3 loop spans 13 amino acids. The trim removed 5 bases at V and 4 bases at J, leaving 2 bases unmatched. The CDR3 is CASSGTGITEAFF. The CDR3 nucleotides read TGTGCCAGCAGTGGGACAGGGATCACTGAAGCTTTCTTT.

The chain links TRBV7-8 to TRBJ1-5; D call uncertain. V lost 2 bases to trimming and J lost 1 base, with 15 bases between them. CDR1 and CDR2 (germline): SGHVS, FQNEAQ. CDR3 length equals 17 residues. The CDR3 DNA is TGTGCCAGCAGCTTAATCGAAGGGAGGAGGAGCAATCAGCCCCAGCATTTT. Encoded protein: CASSLIEGRRSNQPQHF.